These 29 T cell receptor beta chains share one sample of origin, sequenced in a study of blood T cell repertoires in COVID-19. This table comes from immunoSEQ multiplex PCR, and its TCRdb copy is limited to in-frame clones, with some not included. In the table there are about 130,000 clones, 79% of which are singletons. Sequenced: peripheral blood. Every receptor here comes from a woman in her 70s with COVID-19, enrolled during active disease.

V usage is TRBV7-9 and J usage is TRBJ1-6; no firm D call. V dropped 3 bases and J dropped 5 bases, with 8 bases sitting between them. CDR1 is SEHNR, CDR2 FQNEAQ, per germline (reference sequence). This CDR3 region has 14 residues. CDR3 sequence: CASSLRENNSPLHF. The CDR3 coding sequence is TGTGCCAGCAGCTTGAGGGAAAATAATTCACCCCTCCACTTT.

This chain uses TRBV6-2 or TRBV6-3 with TRBJ1-2, with 7 bases identical to TRBD1. V lost 5 bases, J lost 7 bases, and 4 bases stayed unmatched. Germline CDR1 is MNHEY and CDR2 is SVGEGT. The CDR3 spans 12 residues. The CDR3 sequence: CASSTPGGGYTF. The CDR3 nucleotides read TGTGCCAGCAGTACGCCAGGGGGTGGCTACACCTTC.

This clone was observed a handful of times. The chain couples TRBV14 to TRBJ1-1, with D possibly being TRBD1 (5 bases). The CDR3 contains 14 residues. V lost 0 bases and J lost 10, with 15 bases in between. CDR1 and CDR2 (germline): SGHDN, FVKESK. As DNA, the CDR3 is TGTGCCAGCAGCCAAGAGGGGCGCGGTTTTAGAGCTTTCTTT. Protein: CASSQEGRGFRAFF.

The CDR3 reads CASSRSTGSIQFF. CDR3 bases: TGTGCCAGCAGTCGCTCGACAGGCTCAATTCAGTTCTTC. This chain connects TRBV25-1 to TRBJ2-1; a weak D match, TRBD1 (6 bases). Trimming cost V 5 bases and J 13 bases, with 18 bases left between them. The CDR3 sequence is 13 residues long. Germline lookup yields CDR1 MGHDK and CDR2 SYGVNS.

V is TRBV28 and J is TRBJ2-5, with 10 bases lining up with TRBD1. The length of the CDR3 is 14 residues. V was clipped by 2 bases and J by 10 bases; unmatched bases: 7. Germline CDR1 reads MDHEN; CDR2 reads SYDVKM. CDR3 DNA sequence: TGTGCCAGCAGTTTAGACAGGGGGCTCCAGGGCCAGTACTTC. Protein product: CASSLDRGLQGQYF.

The V call is TRBV30, the J call TRBJ2-7, with TRBD1 as a possible D gene (6 bases). CDR3 size: 14 residues. The germline gives CDR1 GTSNPN, CDR2 SVGIG (reference sequence). V was trimmed by 1 base and J by 0 bases, leaving 10 bases between them. The CDR3 here is CAWSEGHRSYEQYF. CDR3 coding DNA: TGTGCCTGGAGTGAGGGACACCGCTCCTACGAGCAGTACTTC.

This chain uses TRBV3-1 (or the pseudogene TRBV3-2) with TRBJ2-3, with unresolved D. The CDR3 totals 15 residues. Germline V gives CDR1 LGHDT, CDR2 YNNKEL (reference sequence). The V gene lost 0 bases and the J gene lost 0 bases, with 7 bases spanning the gap. The CDR3 DNA is TGTGCCAGCAGCCAAGATCCAACAAGCACAGATACGCAGTATTTT. Translated: CASSQDPTSTDTQYF.

V usage is TRBV28 and J usage is TRBJ1-1, with TRBD1 identical over 11 bases. V lost 6 bases and J lost 4; bases outside the gene matches: 10. This CDR3 contains 16 residues. Germline V gives CDR1 MDHEN, CDR2 SYDVKM. The CDR3 DNA sequence: TGTGCCAGCAGCCCCCATCAAGGGACAGGGGGCACTGAAGCTTTCTTT. It yields the protein CASSPHQGTGGTEAFF.

J is TRBJ1-4 and V is TRBV19; a weak D match, TRBD1 (5 bases). Trimming stripped 5 bases from V and 8 bases from J, with 21 bases between. The V gene's germline CDR1 is LNHDA and CDR2 SQIVND (reference sequence). This CDR3 has 16 amino acids. The CDR3 coding sequence is TGTGCCAGTAGTCCGCATTCCGGGACTGCGACCGAAAAACTGTTTTTT. It is translated as CASSPHSGTATEKLFF.

The gene calls are TRBV15 and TRBJ1-2; the match to TRBD1 covers 7 bases. Germline CDR1 LNHNV, CDR2 YYDKDF (reference sequence). The CDR3 extends over 15 amino acids. Unmatched junction bases numbered 8, after V lost 0 bases and J lost 7 bases. DNA of the CDR3: TGTGCCACCAGCAGAGATAAGGCAGGGGGAGGTGGCTACACCTTC. It yields the protein CATSRDKAGGGGYTF.

J is TRBJ2-7 and V is TRBV29-1; a weak D match, TRBD2 (7 bases). CDR3 length: 14 amino acids. Germline-derived CDR1 and CDR2 are SQVTM and ANQGSEA. Trimming removed 7 bases from V and 0 bases from J, with 16 bases in between. The CDR3 DNA reads as TGCAGCGCTGGCCCGCGGGGGCCCTCCTACGAGCAGTACTTC. Protein sequence: CSAGPRGPSYEQYF.

The J gene is TRBJ1-1, the V gene TRBV5-1; 7 positions match TRBD1. Losses at the gene ends were 4 bases for V and 3 bases for J; bases not matched to a gene: 9. Per germline, CDR1 SGHRS and CDR2 YFSETQ. There are 15 residues in the CDR3. CDR3 bases: TGCGCCAGCAGCAAAGCTAAAGACAGGGACACTGAAGCTTTCTTT. It codes for CASSKAKDRDTEAFF.

The V gene is TRBV6-5, the J gene TRBJ2-7, with 9 positions matching TRBD1. The V segment lost 5 bases and the J segment 6 bases; nucleotides outside the gene matches: 5. CDR3 length: 13 residues. Germline loops: CDR1 MNHEY, CDR2 SVGAGI. The CDR3 bases are TGTGCCAGCAGTAGGGACAGGGCGGGCGAGCAGTACTTC. Its protein is CASSRDRAGEQYF.

The chain recombines TRBV6-1 with TRBJ1-6; a weak D match, TRBD1 (6 bases). Trimming took 2 bases from V and 11 from J, leaving 13 bases between them. Germline V lookup: CDR1 MNHNS, CDR2 SASEGT. This CDR3 is built from 14 residues. Written as DNA, the CDR3 is TGTGCCAGCAGTGAACAGACAGGTTTTCCACCCCTCCACTTT. Its protein is CASSEQTGFPPLHF.

This clone was counted a single time. The V and J genes are TRBV5-1 and TRBJ2-2; TRBD1 might be the D (6 bases). This CDR3 is 14 amino acids long. Trimming stripped 5 bases from V and 1 base from J, with 9 bases between. CDR1 is SGHRS, CDR2 YFSETQ, per germline. The CDR3 DNA sequence: TGCGCCAGCAGAGTAGGGGGGAACACCGGGGAGCTGTTTTTT. Translation: CASRVGGNTGELFF.

This chain joins TRBV27 and TRBJ1-2; 8 positions agree with TRBD1. The CDR3 is 13 amino acids. Germline CDR1 and CDR2: MNHEY and SMNVEV (reference sequence). With 4 bases clipped from V and 6 bases from J, the junction kept 4 bases outside the gene matches. The CDR3 is CASSYRTGNGYTF. The CDR3 bases are TGTGCCAGCAGTTACAGGACAGGGAATGGCTACACCTTC.

The chain links TRBV9 to TRBJ2-7; TRBD1 aligns across 9 bases. In germline, CDR1 is SGDLS, CDR2 YYNGEE. V gave up 1 base and J gave up 6 bases; unmatched junction bases: 8. There are 15 residues in the CDR3. As DNA, the CDR3 is TGTGCCAGCAGCGTAACCTCGGGACAGGGCTTCGAGCAGTACTTC. Protein: CASSVTSGQGFEQYF.

Here the CDR3 DNA reads TGTGCCAGCAGCTTACAGGGGAGGTTCGGTGGCTACACCTTC. It encodes CASSLQGRFGGYTF. The chain recombines TRBV5-4 with TRBJ1-2; 7 bases agree with TRBD1. The CDR3 runs to 14 residues. CDR1 is SGHNT, CDR2 YYREEE, per germline (reference sequence). V shed 2 bases, J shed 7 bases, and the junction held 8 bases outside the gene matches. The full variable domain, completed using reference TRBV5-4 and TRBJ1-2, is ETGVTQSPTHLIKTRGQQVTLRCSSQSGHNTVSWYQQALGQGPQFIFQYYREEENGRGNFPPRFSGLQFPNYSSELNVNALELDDSALYLCASSLQGRFGGYTFGSGTRLTVV.

The chain carries TRBV18 and TRBJ2-3; D gene ambiguous. CDR1 is KGHSH, CDR2 LQKENI, per germline. The V end lost 3 bases, the J end lost 6 bases, and 4 bases lay between the germline ends. There are 11 residues in the CDR3. CDR3 nucleotide sequence: TGTGCCAGCTCACCGTCGGATACGCAGTATTTT. Translating it yields CASSPSDTQYF.

This chain uses TRBV4-1 with TRBJ2-1, with 8 bases fitting TRBD1. The CDR3 is made up of 17 amino acids. The J segment lost 0 bases and the V segment lost 3 bases, leaving 7 bases of the junction unmatched. The germline V gene has CDR1 MGHRA and CDR2 YSYEKL. This CDR3 reads CASSHNPQGASYNEQFF. In DNA form, the CDR3 reads TGCGCCAGCAGCCATAACCCCCAGGGGGCCTCCTACAATGAGCAGTTCTTC.

A few counts support this clone. The chain combines TRBV23-1 with TRBJ1-1; 8 positions match TRBD1. TRBV23-1 is an ORF for which the function is uncertain. The CDR3 spans 15 residues. V lost 3 bases, J lost 5 bases, and 8 bases stayed unmatched. The chain's CDR3 is CASSHSTGVWTEAFF. As DNA, the CDR3 is TGCGCCAGCAGTCACTCGACAGGGGTATGGACTGAAGCTTTCTTT.

The table lists this clone with a count of one. This chain uses TRBV20-1 with TRBJ1-4, with TRBD1 as a possible D gene (5 bases). This CDR3 comprises 14 residues. Germline values: CDR1 DFQATT, CDR2 SNEGSKA (reference sequence). V gave up 3 bases and J gave up 5 bases, with 13 bases separating them. The DNA of the CDR3 is TGCAGTGCTAGTCGCGGGGCACGGAATGAAAAACTGTTTTTT. Protein product: CSASRGARNEKLFF.

The chain links TRBV11-2 to TRBJ1-3, with a weak D call TRBD1 (5 bases). Trimming shortened V by 5 bases and J by 7 bases, and 12 bases separated the two germline ends. There are 13 residues in the CDR3. Germline CDR1 and CDR2: SGHAT and FQNNGV. The DNA of the CDR3 is TGTGCCAGCAGCGGGGGGTTGGAGAACACCATATATTTT. The encoded protein is CASSGGLENTIYF.

This chain connects TRBV3-1 (or the pseudogene TRBV3-2) to TRBJ2-7; 7 nucleotides line up with TRBD2. Germline V CDR1 and CDR2: LGHDT, YNNKEL (reference sequence). The length of the CDR3 is 15 residues. V dropped 7 bases and J dropped 6; count of bases not matched to a gene: 15. The CDR3 DNA is TGTGCCAGCAAAAACCTCCGGGGGGACCCGGGCGAGCAGTACTTC. Translating it yields CASKNLRGDPGEQYF.

This clone appeared many times. DNA for the CDR3: TGTGCCAGCAGTGTCTCAGAGGACAGTGGTTCACCCCTCCACTTT. It is translated as CASSVSEDSGSPLHF. The chain couples TRBV6-4 to TRBJ1-6, with D perhaps TRBD1 (6 bases). Germline V gene sequence: CDR1 MRHNA, CDR2 SNTAGT. The CDR3 sequence is 15 residues long. Trimming shortened V by 4 bases and J by 9 bases, and 16 bases separated the two germline ends.

The V gene is TRBV7-2, the J gene TRBJ2-1; the match to TRBD1 covers 8 bases. Germline V gene sequence: CDR1 SGHTA, CDR2 FQGNSA. CDR3 size: 14 residues. The junction had 6 bases not matched to a gene; V was cut back by 2 bases and J by 9 bases. The CDR3 is CASSLPRQGSEQFF. The CDR3 nucleotides are TGTGCCAGCAGCTTACCGAGACAGGGGAGTGAGCAGTTCTTC.

The chain is built from TRBV19 and TRBJ1-1; no reliable D call. The CDR3 runs 16 residues. V shed 6 bases and J shed 4 bases, with 21 bases lying between them. Germline lookup yields CDR1 LNHDA and CDR2 SQIVND (reference sequence). For the CDR3, the DNA is TGTGCCAGTAGCTCCCCGGCGGAGAGGGCGAGCACTGAAGCTTTCTTT. This codes for CASSSPAERASTEAFF.

This clone appeared once. The chain couples TRBV19 to TRBJ1-1; 7 bases match TRBD1. Germline lookup yields CDR1 LNHDA and CDR2 SQIVND (reference sequence). With V trimmed by 6 bases and J by 1 base, 2 bases remained unmatched. The length of the CDR3 is 13 residues. CDR3 loop: CASRTGWNTEAFF. In nucleotides, the CDR3 is TGTGCCAGTAGGACAGGGTGGAACACTGAAGCTTTCTTT.

This clone has a handful of counts. The chain recombines TRBV11-2 with TRBJ1-1; TRBD1 matches 9 bases. Per the germline V gene, CDR1 is SGHAT and CDR2 is FQNNGV. This CDR3 contains 15 residues. The V segment lost 4 bases and the J segment 3 bases; nucleotides outside the gene matches: 6. The CDR3 spells CASSSTTGGHTEAFF. The CDR3 nucleotides are TGTGCCAGCAGCTCTACTACAGGGGGCCACACTGAAGCTTTCTTT.